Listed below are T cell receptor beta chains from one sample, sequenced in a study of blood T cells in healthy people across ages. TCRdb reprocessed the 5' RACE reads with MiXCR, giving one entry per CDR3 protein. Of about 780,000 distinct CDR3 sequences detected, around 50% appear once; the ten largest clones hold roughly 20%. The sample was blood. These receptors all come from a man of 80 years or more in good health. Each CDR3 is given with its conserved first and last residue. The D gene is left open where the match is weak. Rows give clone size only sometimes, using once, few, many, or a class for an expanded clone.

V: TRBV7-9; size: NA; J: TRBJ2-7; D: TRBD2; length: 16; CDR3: CASSLAPSGITYEQYF; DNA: TGTGCCAGCAGCTTAGCCCCAAGCGGGATCACCTACGAGCAGTACTTC
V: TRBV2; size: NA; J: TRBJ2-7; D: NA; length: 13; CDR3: CASLQRHSYEQYF; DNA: TGTGCCAGCCTACAGCGGCATTCCTACGAGCAGTACTTC
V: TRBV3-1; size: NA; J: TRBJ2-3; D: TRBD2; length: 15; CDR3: CAGSPGLAVRDTQYF; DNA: TGTGCCGGCAGCCCAGGACTAGCGGTGAGGGATACGCAGTATTTT
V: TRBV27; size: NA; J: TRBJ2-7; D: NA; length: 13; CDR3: CASISTTSYEQYF; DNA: TGTGCCAGCATATCCACGACGAGCTACGAGCAGTACTTC
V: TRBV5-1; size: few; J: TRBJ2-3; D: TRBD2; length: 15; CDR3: CASSPGLAGIDTQYF; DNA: TGCGCCAGCAGCCCGGGACTAGCGGGAATAGATACGCAGTATTTT
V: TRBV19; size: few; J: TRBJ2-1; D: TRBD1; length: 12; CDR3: CASRTGINEQFF; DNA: TGTGCCAGTAGGACAGGGATCAATGAGCAGTTCTTC
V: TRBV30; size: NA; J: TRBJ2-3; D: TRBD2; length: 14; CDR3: CAWSVGGDTDTQYF; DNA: TGTGCCTGGAGTGTCGGGGGGGATACAGATACGCAGTATTTT
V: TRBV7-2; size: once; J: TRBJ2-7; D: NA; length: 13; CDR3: CASSRRGRYEQYF; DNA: TGTGCCAGCAGTCGGAGGGGCCGATACGAGCAGTACTTC
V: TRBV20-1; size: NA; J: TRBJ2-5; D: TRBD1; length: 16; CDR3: CSARDPGQGQQETQYF; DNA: TGCAGTGCTAGAGACCCGGGACAGGGGCAACAAGAGACCCAGTACTTC
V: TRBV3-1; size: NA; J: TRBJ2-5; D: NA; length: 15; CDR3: CASSHSGLTQETQYF; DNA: TGTGCCAGCAGCCACTCAGGGCTGACCCAAGAGACCCAGTACTTC
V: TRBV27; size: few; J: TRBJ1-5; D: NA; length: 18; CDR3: CASKRTADSRSSNQPQHF; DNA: TGTGCCAGCAAACGGACGGCAGATTCAAGAAGTAGCAATCAGCCCCAGCATTTT
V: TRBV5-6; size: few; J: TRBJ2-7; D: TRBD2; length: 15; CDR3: CASSLEVTSGVEQYF; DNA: TGTGCCAGCAGCTTGGAGGTGACTAGCGGTGTCGAGCAGTACTTC
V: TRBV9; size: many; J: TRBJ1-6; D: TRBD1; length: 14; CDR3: CASSVTGSDSPLHF; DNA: TGTGCCAGCAGCGTGACAGGGAGTGATTCACCCCTCCACTTT
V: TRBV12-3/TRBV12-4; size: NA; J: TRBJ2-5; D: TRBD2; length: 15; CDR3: CASSPLAGDGETQYF; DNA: TGTGCCAGCAGTCCACTAGCGGGAGACGGAGAGACCCAGTACTTC
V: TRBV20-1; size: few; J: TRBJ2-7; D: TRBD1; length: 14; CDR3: CSARGQGPSYEQYF; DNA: TGCAGTGCTAGAGGACAGGGGCCCTCCTACGAGCAGTACTTC
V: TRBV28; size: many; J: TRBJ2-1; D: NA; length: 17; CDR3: CASSPRRRVNSYNEQFF; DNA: TGTGCCAGCAGTCCGCGGAGAAGGGTTAATTCCTACAATGAGCAGTTCTTC
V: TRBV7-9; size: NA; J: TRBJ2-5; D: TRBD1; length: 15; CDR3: CASSFRTGVIGEQYF; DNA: TGTGCCAGCAGCTTTAGGACAGGGGTTATTGGTGAGCAGTACTTC
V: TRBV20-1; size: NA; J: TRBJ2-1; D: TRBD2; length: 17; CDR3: CSARIYKGLAEDNEQFF; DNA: TGCAGTGCTCGAATCTACAAGGGACTAGCGGAAGACAATGAGCAGTTCTTC
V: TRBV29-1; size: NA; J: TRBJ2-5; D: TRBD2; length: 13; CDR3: CSVAPGLRETQYF; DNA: TGCAGCGTTGCCCCGGGACTACGGGAGACCCAGTACTTC
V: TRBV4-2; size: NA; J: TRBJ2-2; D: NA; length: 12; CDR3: CASSQASGELFF; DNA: TGTGCCAGCAGCCAAGCGTCCGGGGAGCTGTTTTTT
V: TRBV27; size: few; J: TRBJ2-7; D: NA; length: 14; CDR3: CASSQDGAGREQYF; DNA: TGTGCCAGCTCGCAGGACGGGGCGGGACGCGAGCAGTACTTC
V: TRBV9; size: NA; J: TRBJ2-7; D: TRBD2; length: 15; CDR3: CASSVVGLAEEAQYF; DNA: TGTGCCAGCAGCGTAGTGGGACTAGCGGAGGAGGCCCAGTACTTC
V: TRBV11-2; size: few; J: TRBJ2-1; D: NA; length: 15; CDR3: CASSLGNGNYNEQFF; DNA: TGTGCCAGCAGCTTAGGTAACGGAAACTACAATGAGCAGTTCTTC
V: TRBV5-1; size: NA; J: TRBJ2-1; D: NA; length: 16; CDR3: CASSLVATTSYNEQFF; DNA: TGCGCCAGCAGCTTGGTCGCGACTACCTCCTACAATGAGCAGTTCTTC
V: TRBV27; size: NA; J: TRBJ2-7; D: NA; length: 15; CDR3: CASIPTGGAGDEQYF; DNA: TGTGCCAGCATCCCGACCGGTGGGGCAGGTGACGAGCAGTACTTC
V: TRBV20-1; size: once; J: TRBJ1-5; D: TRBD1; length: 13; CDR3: CSAGDRDNQPQHF; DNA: TGCAGTGCTGGGGACAGAGACAATCAGCCCCAGCATTTT
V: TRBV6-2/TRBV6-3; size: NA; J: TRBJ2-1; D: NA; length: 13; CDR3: CASRYYGGHEQFF; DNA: TGTGCCAGCAGATACTACGGGGGTCATGAGCAGTTCTTC
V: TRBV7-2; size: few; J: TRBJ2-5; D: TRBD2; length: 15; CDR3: CASSLTSGRPETQYF; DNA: TGTGCCAGCAGCTTGACTAGCGGGAGACCCGAGACCCAGTACTTC
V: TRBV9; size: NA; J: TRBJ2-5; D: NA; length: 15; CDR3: CASSGEAGIQETQYF; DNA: TGTGCCAGCAGCGGGGAGGCGGGAATACAAGAGACCCAGTACTTC
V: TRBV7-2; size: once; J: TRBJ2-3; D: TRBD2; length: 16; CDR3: CAGIHTSGGFGDTQYF; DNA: TGTGCCGGCATCCACACTAGCGGGGGCTTCGGAGATACGCAGTATTTT
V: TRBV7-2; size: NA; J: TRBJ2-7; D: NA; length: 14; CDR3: CTSSIIGGGYEQYF; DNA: TGTACCAGCAGCATCATAGGGGGAGGCTACGAGCAGTACTTC
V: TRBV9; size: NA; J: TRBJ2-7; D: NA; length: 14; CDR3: CASSPPGRYNEQYF; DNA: TGTGCCAGCAGCCCGCCGGGACGGTACAATGAGCAGTACTTC
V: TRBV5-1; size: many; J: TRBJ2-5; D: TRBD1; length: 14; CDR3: CASSLGDSQETQYF; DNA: TGCGCCAGCAGCTTGGGGGACAGCCAAGAGACCCAGTACTTC
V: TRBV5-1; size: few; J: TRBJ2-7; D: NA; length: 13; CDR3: CASSTGLDYEQYF; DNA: TGCGCCAGCAGCACCGGACTTGACTACGAGCAGTACTTC
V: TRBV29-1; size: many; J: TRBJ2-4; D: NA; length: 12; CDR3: CSVGQPNNIQYF; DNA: TGCAGCGTCGGACAGCCAAATAACATTCAGTACTTC
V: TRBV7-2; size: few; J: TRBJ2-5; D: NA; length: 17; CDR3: CASSLARGGGPRETQYF; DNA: TGTGCCAGCAGCTTAGCGAGGGGCGGGGGCCCTAGGGAGACCCAGTACTTC
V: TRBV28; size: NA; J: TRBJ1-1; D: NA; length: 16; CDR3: CASSLWQGSVNTEAFF; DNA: TGTGCCAGCAGTTTATGGCAGGGATCCGTGAACACTGAAGCTTTCTTT
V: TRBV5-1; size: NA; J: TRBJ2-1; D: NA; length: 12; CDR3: CVSSLDVNEQFF; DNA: TGCGTCAGCAGCTTGGACGTCAATGAGCAGTTCTTC
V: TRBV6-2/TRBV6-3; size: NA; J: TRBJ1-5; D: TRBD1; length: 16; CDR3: CASASIRQGTGQPQHF; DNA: TGTGCCAGCGCCTCAATAAGACAGGGGACGGGGCAGCCCCAGCATTTT
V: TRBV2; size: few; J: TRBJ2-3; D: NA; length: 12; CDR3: CASGWNTDTQYF; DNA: TGTGCCAGCGGGTGGAACACAGATACGCAGTATTTT
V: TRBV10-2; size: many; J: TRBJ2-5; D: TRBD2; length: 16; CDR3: CASSESITGGGETQYF; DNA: TGCGCCAGCAGTGAGTCTATTACGGGAGGGGGAGAGACCCAGTACTTC
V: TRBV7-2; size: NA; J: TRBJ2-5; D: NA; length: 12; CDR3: CASSYSQETQNF; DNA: TGTGCCAGCAGCTACTCCCAAGAGACCCAGAACTTC
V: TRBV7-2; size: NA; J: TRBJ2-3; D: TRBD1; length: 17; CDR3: CASSLSPTGGHTDTQYF; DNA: TGTGCCAGCAGCTTAAGTCCGACAGGGGGCCACACAGATACGCAGTATTTT
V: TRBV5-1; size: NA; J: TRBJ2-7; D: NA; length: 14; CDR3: CASSLEVRVGEQYF; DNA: TGCGCCAGCAGCTTGGAGGTTCGGGTCGGGGAGCAGTACTTC
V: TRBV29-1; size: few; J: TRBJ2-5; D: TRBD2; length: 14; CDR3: CSAKLAGVQETQYF; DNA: TGCAGCGCGAAACTAGCGGGGGTCCAAGAGACCCAGTACTTC